One and the same sample provided the 12 T cell receptor beta chains below, sequenced in a study of T cell repertoires in cytomegalovirus infection. Using its own MiXCR run on the reads, TCRdb lists one record per CDR3 protein. Seen here are around 570,000 distinct CDR3 sequences, 35% to 50% observed once, and the top ten hold around 48%. These receptors have no known antigen. The sequencing here drew on cultured PBMCs, taken from culture after CMV antigen stimulation. The receptors originated from a human donor in good health (CMV status not recorded). Some clones in this sample may be carry-over from other donors' samples.

DNA for the CDR3: TGTGCCAGCAGCTTAGTTCGCGGGGAACCCAGGGCGAGTGGCTACACCTTC. It encodes CASSLVRGEPRASGYTF. This chain uses TRBV7-2 with TRBJ1-2, with a weak D call TRBD1 (5 bases). Trimming took off 1 base at V and 7 bases at J, with 22 bases between the two ends. Germline assignment: CDR1 SGHTA and CDR2 FQGNSA. This CDR3 contains 17 residues.

The chain has TRBV19 and TRBJ1-3; D unresolved. Trimming left V 6 bases short and J 0 bases short, with 6 bases between. CDR1 is LNHDA, CDR2 SQIVND, per germline (reference sequence). The CDR3 extends over 13 amino acids. The CDR3 loop is CASRPNSGNTIYF. The CDR3 DNA reads as TGTGCCAGTAGACCGAACTCTGGAAACACCATATATTTT.

The chain combines TRBV7-2 with TRBJ1-2; no clear D. Germline values: CDR1 SGHTA, CDR2 FQGNSA. V was trimmed by 3 bases and J by 4 bases, leaving 12 bases between them. CDR3 length: 14 residues. For the CDR3, the DNA is TGTGCCAGCAGCTTCGTCGAGGTGGTCTATGGCTACACCTTC. As protein: CASSFVEVVYGYTF.

The chain recombines TRBV7-8 with TRBJ2-2; a possible D gene is TRBD2 (5 bases). CDR3 length equals 15 residues. Germline V lookup: CDR1 SGHVS, CDR2 FQNEAQ. V was clipped by 2 bases and J by 6 bases, with 13 bases between them. DNA of the CDR3: TGTGCCAGCAGCTTAACACGGGGTATGGCCGGGGAGCTGTTTTTT. Its translation is CASSLTRGMAGELFF.

The chain combines TRBV7-2 with TRBJ1-5; D unclear. This CDR3 region has 16 residues. Trimming stripped 6 bases from V and 1 base from J, with 16 bases between. CDR1 is SGHTA, CDR2 FQGNSA, per germline. In DNA form, the CDR3 reads TGTGCCAGCAGTCCTACTGTTACGTGGAGCAATCAGCCCCAGCATTTT. This codes for CASSPTVTWSNQPQHF.

Here the CDR3 DNA reads TGCGCCAGCAGCCTAGGGAGTATCCAACCAGGAGGCGTGAACACTGAAGCTTTCTTT. This sequence encodes CASSLGSIQPGGVNTEAFF. The V call is TRBV5-1, the J call TRBJ1-1; D is uncertain. Germline V CDR1 and CDR2: SGHRS, YFSETQ. V gave up 4 bases and J gave up 0 bases, with 25 bases separating them. The CDR3 sequence is 19 residues long.

This clonotype came up a few times. V gene TRBV6-2 or TRBV6-3 combines with J gene TRBJ2-4; D uncertain. The CDR3 spans 14 residues. V lost 1 base and J lost 0, with 4 bases in between. Germline loops: CDR1 MNHEY, CDR2 SVGEGT. CDR3 DNA: TGTGCCAGCAGTTACTTTGGAGCCAAAAACATTCAGTACTTC. It translates to CASSYFGAKNIQYF.

This clonotype was recorded once. This chain uses TRBV18 with TRBJ2-5, with TRBD1 identical over 12 bases. The CDR3 spans 16 residues. Germline CDR1 KGHSH, CDR2 LQKENI. Unmatched junction bases numbered 1, after V lost 0 bases and J lost 2 bases. The CDR3: CASSPPGQGAQETQYF. CDR3 nucleotide sequence: TGTGCCAGCTCACCACCGGGACAGGGGGCTCAAGAGACCCAGTACTTC.

This clonotype has a handful of counts. This CDR3 reads CASSQDLVTGAYEQYF. DNA for the CDR3: TGTGCCAGCAGCCAAGACCTGGTAACGGGGGCCTACGAGCAGTACTTC. V gene TRBV4-2 combines with J gene TRBJ2-7, with D possibly being TRBD2 (6 bases). Germline assignment: CDR1 LGHNA and CDR2 YNFKEQ. Trimming removed 0 bases from V and 2 bases from J, with 14 bases in between. This CDR3 has 16 residues.

This clonotype was picked up a small number of times. The chain couples TRBV29-1 to TRBJ2-7, with D perhaps TRBD1 or TRBD2 (6 bases each). Trimming took off 6 bases at V and 6 bases at J, with 24 bases between the two ends. The CDR3 is 15 amino acids. Looked up from germline, CDR1 is SQVTM and CDR2 is ANQGSEA. CDR3 in DNA: TGCAGCGTCAAGGGGTGGAGGGACACACGGTCCGAGCAGTACTTC. Translation gives CSVKGWRDTRSEQYF.

This clonotype showed up just a few times. This sequence joins TRBV7-8 and TRBJ2-7, with 8 bases lining up with TRBD2. V lost 1 base and J lost 0; bases outside the gene matches: 5. CDR1 and CDR2 (germline): SGHVS, FQNEAQ. This CDR3 contains 16 residues. CDR3 nucleotides: TGTGCCAGCAGCTTAGTAGCGGGGAAAAGCTCCTACGAGCAGTACTTC. This translates into CASSLVAGKSSYEQYF.

Concerning this clonotype itself: Since a much larger clone is just one base distant, this may be a read error. The chain is built from TRBV7-2 and TRBJ1-2, with D unclear. Germline V gives CDR1 SGHTA, CDR2 FQGNSA. The CDR3 runs 14 residues. The CDR3 reads CASGLVGEGYGYTF. In DNA form, the CDR3 reads TGTGCCAGCGGCTTAGTTGGGGAAGGCTATGGCTACACCTTC.